This T cell receptor beta chain was captured in a study of T cell repertoires in ileal Crohn's disease. In germline, CDR1 is MNHEY, CDR2 SMNVEV (reference sequence). The CDR3 consists of 13 residues. Germline trimming cut 5 bases from V and 6 bases from J; bases unmatched to any gene: 4. Sequenced by immunoSEQ multiplex PCR; TCRdb stores in-frame clones only, minus some. Among about 10,000 clones listed, about 81% were seen once. Time point: neoterminal ileum biopsy at postoperative endoscopy, about 6 months after surgery. Study observations and caveats: Every patient over 26.8% clonality showed endoscopic recurrence. Active smokers at surgery had more clonal expansions than non-smokers.

Note on this clone: The antigen is undetermined.

The receptor's source is an adult with Crohn's disease. The specimen sequenced was ileal tissue. The V and J genes are TRBV27 and TRBJ1-2; 9 nucleotides line up with TRBD1. CDR3 in DNA: TGTGCCAGCAGTCGGACAGGGGTCGATGGCTACACCTTC. Protein product: CASSRTGVDGYTF.